The 26 T cell receptor beta chains listed next were all sequenced from one sample in a study of T cell responses to AZD1222 COVID-19 vaccine. Assay used: immunoSEQ multiplex PCR; TCRdb lists only in-frame clones, some missing. Of 84,000 or so clones listed, nearly 90% are singletons. The sample here was peripheral blood, taken on day 0 of MenACWY control vaccination. These receptors originate from an adult in good health.

V usage is TRBV6-5 and J usage is TRBJ1-2; 7 nucleotides line up with TRBD1. The germline CDR1 and CDR2 sequences are MNHEY and SVGAGI. V shed 5 bases and J 8 bases; nucleotides not matched to a gene: 14. The CDR3 consists of 15 residues. The CDR3 region is CASSTASTGKVGYTF. The CDR3 DNA follows: TGTGCCAGCAGTACCGCGTCGACAGGGAAGGTCGGCTACACCTTC.

V is TRBV6-1 and J is TRBJ1-2; 10 bases are a match to TRBD1. Trimming removed 1 base from V and 8 bases from J; junction bases left unmatched: 4. The length of the CDR3 is 14 residues. CDR1 is MNHNS, CDR2 SASEGT, per germline. CDR3 sequence reads: CASSEGQGARGYTF. The CDR3 nucleotides are TGTGCCAGCAGTGAAGGACAGGGGGCGAGGGGCTACACCTTC.

V is TRBV2 and J is TRBJ1-5, with 8 bases fitting TRBD1. With V trimmed by 4 bases and J by 4 bases, 3 bases remained unmatched. Germline V gene sequence: CDR1 SNHLY, CDR2 FYNNEI. There are 14 residues in the CDR3. The CDR3 loop is CASSVGTGNQPQHF. In nucleotides, the CDR3 is TGTGCCAGCAGTGTCGGGACAGGAAATCAGCCCCAGCATTTT. The full variable domain, with the rest looked up from reference TRBV2 and TRBJ1-5, is EPEVTQTPSHQVTQMGQEVILRCVPISNHLYFYWYRQILGQKVEFLVSFYNNEISEKSEIFDDQFSVERPDGSNFTLKIRSTKLEDSAMYFCASSVGTGNQPQHFGDGTRLSIL.

The sample holds one count of this clone. The chain combines TRBV9 with TRBJ2-7, with 7 bases matching TRBD1. The V segment lost 0 bases and the J segment 2 bases; nucleotides outside the gene matches: 8. This CDR3 is 16 amino acids long. Germline CDR1 is SGDLS and CDR2 is YYNGEE. CDR3 in amino acids: CASSVEARTGTYEQYF. CDR3 bases: TGTGCCAGCAGCGTAGAAGCCAGGACAGGCACCTACGAGCAGTACTTC.

The chain couples TRBV19 to TRBJ1-6; D unresolved. V was clipped by 3 bases and J by 10 bases, with 13 bases between them. Germline V lookup: CDR1 LNHDA, CDR2 SQIVND (reference sequence). The CDR3 contains 14 residues. The CDR3 nucleotides read TGTGCCAGTAGTATTGTCTCAGAAGGGTCACCCCTCCACTTT. It yields the protein CASSIVSEGSPLHF.

This clone occurred once. The V gene is TRBV6-1, the J gene TRBJ1-5, with D perhaps TRBD1 (5 bases). This CDR3 spans 16 amino acids. CDR1 is MNHNS, CDR2 SASEGT, per germline. The V and J ends lost 3 bases and 7 bases respectively, with 19 bases between them. The CDR3 loop reads CASSDARGAVEQPQHF. CDR3 sequence (DNA): TGTGCCAGCAGTGATGCAAGAGGGGCCGTTGAGCAGCCCCAGCATTTT.

This clone was recorded only once. CDR3 sequence: CASSLQGDTGELFF. The CDR3 nucleotides are TGTGCCAGCAGCTTACAGGGTGACACCGGGGAGCTGTTTTTT. This chain joins TRBV7-2 and TRBJ2-2; D might be TRBD1 (5 bases). The V and J ends lost 2 bases and 3 bases respectively, with 7 bases between them. Germline V gene sequence: CDR1 SGHTA, CDR2 FQGNSA. The CDR3 sequence is 14 residues long. The whole variable domain, filled in from reference TRBV7-2 and TRBJ2-2, reads GAGVSQSPSNKVTEKGKDVELRCDPISGHTALYWYRQSLGQGLEFLIYFQGNSAPDKSGLPSDRFSAERTGGSVSTLTIQRTQQEDSAVYLCASSLQGDTGELFFGEGSRLTVL.

This clone came up a few times. This chain links TRBV12-5 with TRBJ1-1, with D perhaps matching TRBD1 (5 bases). V gave up 6 bases and J gave up 4 bases, with 15 bases separating them. CDR3 size: 14 residues. Germline V gene sequence: CDR1 LGHNT, CDR2 FRNRAP. CDR3 in DNA: TGTGCTAGTGGCTCTGGGGCCCGGGGCACTGAAGCTTTCTTT. Residues: CASGSGARGTEAFF.

This chain joins TRBV15 and TRBJ1-3, with no clear D. Trimming pared 4 bases from V and 0 bases from J, leaving 13 bases between. This CDR3 spans 16 amino acids. Per germline, CDR1 LNHNV and CDR2 YYDKDF (reference sequence). In DNA form, the CDR3 reads TGTGCCACCAGCATAGAGGGCCCTAGCTCTGGAAACACCATATATTTT. It is translated as CATSIEGPSSGNTIYF. The full variable domain, in which reference TRBV15 and TRBJ1-3 provide the parts outside the CDR3, is DAMVIQNPRYQVTQFGKPVTLSCSQTLNHNVMYWYQQKSSQAPKLLFHYYDKDFNNEADTPDNFQSRRPNTSFCFLDIRSPGLGDTAMYLCATSIEGPSSGNTIYFGEGSWLTVV.

This chain joins TRBV9 and TRBJ2-1, with D perhaps being TRBD1 or TRBD2 (5 bases each). From germline, CDR1 is SGDLS and CDR2 YYNGEE. The CDR3 extends over 18 amino acids. Trimming stripped 0 bases from V and 0 bases from J, with 16 bases between. CDR3 bases: TGTGCCAGCAGCGTAGAAGGGCTAGCAGGGAGCTCCTACAATGAGCAGTTCTTC. It specifies CASSVEGLAGSSYNEQFF.

The V call is TRBV19, the J call TRBJ2-1; D perhaps matches TRBD1 (6 bases). Germline loops: CDR1 LNHDA, CDR2 SQIVND (reference sequence). This CDR3 spans 14 amino acids. Trimming removed 7 bases at V and 1 base at J, with 11 bases between. The CDR3 coding sequence is TGTGCCAGTAAGGGGGTAGGGTCCTACAATGAGCAGTTCTTC. Protein: CASKGVGSYNEQFF.

The CDR3 nucleotides are TGTGCCAGTAGTAACAGGGGCAATCAGCCCCAGCATTTT. Encoded protein: CASSNRGNQPQHF. This sequence joins TRBV19 and TRBJ1-5, with D possibly being TRBD1 (6 bases). The CDR3 sequence is 13 residues long. Germline V gene data show CDR1 as LNHDA and CDR2 as SQIVND (reference sequence). Trimming cost V 4 bases and J 2 bases, with 6 bases left between them.

V and J are TRBV6-6 and TRBJ1-4; D perhaps matches TRBD1 (5 bases). In germline, CDR1 is MNHNY, CDR2 SVGAGI (reference sequence). V dropped 4 bases and J dropped 8 bases, with 14 bases sitting between them. CDR3 length: 14 residues. As DNA, the CDR3 is TGTGCCAGCAGTTCCCAGGGACTTCGGGAAAAACTGTTTTTT. Translated, it gives CASSSQGLREKLFF.

This chain connects TRBV7-2 to TRBJ1-2; 8 bases line up with TRBD1. Germline lookup yields CDR1 SGHTA and CDR2 FQGNSA. Trimming removed 4 bases from V and 13 bases from J; junction bases left unmatched: 14. The CDR3 consists of 14 residues. CDR3 sequence reads: CASSSGGAPLLGTF. The CDR3 bases are TGTGCCAGCAGCTCAGGGGGCGCCCCCCTTCTTGGCACCTTC.

This chain joins TRBV30 and TRBJ1-2; no firm D call. This CDR3 contains 14 residues. Germline V gene sequence: CDR1 GTSNPN, CDR2 SVGIG (reference sequence). With 4 bases removed from V and 4 bases from J, the gap between germline ends came to 16 bases. The CDR3 DNA reads TGTGCCTGGATGGAGTACCCGGGTGGCTATGGCTACACCTTC. The encoded protein is CAWMEYPGGYGYTF.

The chain couples TRBV7-2 to TRBJ2-3; 12 nucleotides align to TRBD2. V was clipped by 5 bases and J by 2 bases; unmatched bases: 2. The CDR3 runs to 15 residues. From germline, CDR1 is SGHTA and CDR2 FQGNSA. The CDR3 nucleotides read TGTGCCAGCAGCCGGACTAGCGGGGTCACAGATACGCAGTATTTT. Amino acids: CASSRTSGVTDTQYF.

The CDR3 DNA sequence: TGTGCCAGCAGAACAGGGGATAACACCGGGGAGCTGTTTTTT. Translated, it gives CASRTGDNTGELFF. The rearrangement links TRBV6-5 to TRBJ2-2; 7 nucleotides align to TRBD1. The CDR3 spans 14 residues. The junction had 3 bases not matched to a gene; V was cut back by 6 bases and J by 2 bases. Germline V gene lookup returns CDR1 MNHEY and CDR2 SVGAGI.

This chain connects TRBV14 to TRBJ1-6; D is unresolved. Trimming stripped 4 bases from V and 0 bases from J, with 13 bases between. The CDR3 consists of 17 residues. CDR1 is SGHDN and CDR2 is FVKESK in the germline V gene. The CDR3, as DNA: TGTGCCAGCAGCCCAACGGACCTTTTCTCCTATAATTCACCCCTCCACTTT. The encoded protein is CASSPTDLFSYNSPLHF.

As for this clone: At one end, the junction sequence differs from germline, possibly due to a read error. The V gene is TRBV14, the J gene TRBJ2-3, with a possible D match to TRBD2 (6 bases). Germline lookup yields CDR1 SGHDN and CDR2 FVKESK. CDR3 length: 14 residues. The CDR3: CASSPGLVWDTQYF. The CDR3 region has the DNA TGTGCCAGTAGCCCGGGACTGGTGTGGGATACGCAGTATTTT. The full variable domain, its missing parts supplied by reference TRBV14 and TRBJ2-3, is EAGVTQFPSHSVIEKGQTVTLRCDPISGHDNLYWYRRVMGKEIKFLLHFVKESKQDESGMPNNRFLAERTGGTYSTLKVQPAELEDSGVYFCASSPGLVWDTQYFGPGTRLTVL.

The V call is TRBV18, the J call TRBJ1-1; D is ambiguous. From germline, CDR1 is KGHSH and CDR2 LQKENI. This CDR3 has 14 amino acids. Trimming took off 4 bases at V and 0 bases at J, with 9 bases between the two ends. The CDR3 DNA follows: TGTGCCAGCTCACGTGAAGGACTGAACACTGAAGCTTTCTTT. Translation gives CASSREGLNTEAFF.

This clone was detected only a few times. V usage is TRBV3-1 (or the pseudogene TRBV3-2) and J usage is TRBJ2-1; 8 bases are shared with TRBD2. V was pared by 0 bases and J by 7 bases, with 8 bases of the junction left unmatched. Germline lookup yields CDR1 LGHDT and CDR2 YNNKEL (reference sequence). This CDR3 has 16 residues. The CDR3 DNA is TGTGCCAGCAGCCAAGATTCGGGGGGGGCTTGGAATGAGCAGTTCTTC. Translating gives CASSQDSGGAWNEQFF.

A remark on this clone: Germline is not matched at one junction end, which may reflect a read error. The chain has TRBV7-7 and TRBJ2-7; a possible D gene is TRBD1 (6 bases). Germline CDR1 reads SSHAT; CDR2 reads FNYEAQ (reference sequence). CDR3 size: 15 residues. The CDR3 bases are TGTGCTAGCAGCTTAGGACCCAGGGGACGGCGCGAGCAGTACTTC. The encoded protein is CASSLGPRGRREQYF.

This sequence joins TRBV7-9 and TRBJ2-5; TRBD1 is a possible D gene (5 bases). V lost 4 bases and J lost 6, with 15 bases in between. The CDR3 spans 14 residues. Germline CDR1 and CDR2: SEHNR and FQNEAQ (reference sequence). For the CDR3, the DNA is TGTGCCAGCAGCTCTGACGCAGGGCTACAGACCCAGTACTTC. Translating it yields CASSSDAGLQTQYF.

The V call is TRBV7-6, the J call TRBJ2-5; the match to TRBD1 covers 7 bases. Germline V gene sequence: CDR1 SGHVS, CDR2 FNYEAQ. V gave up 4 bases and J gave up 5 bases; unmatched junction bases: 10. The CDR3 has 15 residues. As DNA, the CDR3 is TGTGCCAGCAGCTCCTCGACAGGGTTGGGCGAGACCCAGTACTTC. It translates to CASSSSTGLGETQYF.

This clone was seen more than once but under ten times. The rearrangement uses TRBV3-1 (or the pseudogene TRBV3-2) and TRBJ1-4; no clear D gene. Per the germline V gene, CDR1 is LGHDT and CDR2 is YNNKEL (reference sequence). CDR3 length equals 13 residues. The V and J ends lost 5 bases and 8 bases respectively, with 12 bases between them. In DNA, the CDR3 is TGTGCCAGCAGCTTACGGGCCAGCGAAAAACTGTTTTTT. It translates to CASSLRASEKLFF.

J is TRBJ2-3 and V is TRBV5-1; D unresolved. V was trimmed by 3 bases and J by 2 bases, leaving 10 bases between them. CDR3 length: 14 residues. The V gene's germline CDR1 is SGHRS and CDR2 YFSETQ. This chain's CDR3 is CASSSDGYTDTQYF. DNA for the CDR3: TGCGCCAGCAGCTCGGACGGGTACACAGATACGCAGTATTTT.